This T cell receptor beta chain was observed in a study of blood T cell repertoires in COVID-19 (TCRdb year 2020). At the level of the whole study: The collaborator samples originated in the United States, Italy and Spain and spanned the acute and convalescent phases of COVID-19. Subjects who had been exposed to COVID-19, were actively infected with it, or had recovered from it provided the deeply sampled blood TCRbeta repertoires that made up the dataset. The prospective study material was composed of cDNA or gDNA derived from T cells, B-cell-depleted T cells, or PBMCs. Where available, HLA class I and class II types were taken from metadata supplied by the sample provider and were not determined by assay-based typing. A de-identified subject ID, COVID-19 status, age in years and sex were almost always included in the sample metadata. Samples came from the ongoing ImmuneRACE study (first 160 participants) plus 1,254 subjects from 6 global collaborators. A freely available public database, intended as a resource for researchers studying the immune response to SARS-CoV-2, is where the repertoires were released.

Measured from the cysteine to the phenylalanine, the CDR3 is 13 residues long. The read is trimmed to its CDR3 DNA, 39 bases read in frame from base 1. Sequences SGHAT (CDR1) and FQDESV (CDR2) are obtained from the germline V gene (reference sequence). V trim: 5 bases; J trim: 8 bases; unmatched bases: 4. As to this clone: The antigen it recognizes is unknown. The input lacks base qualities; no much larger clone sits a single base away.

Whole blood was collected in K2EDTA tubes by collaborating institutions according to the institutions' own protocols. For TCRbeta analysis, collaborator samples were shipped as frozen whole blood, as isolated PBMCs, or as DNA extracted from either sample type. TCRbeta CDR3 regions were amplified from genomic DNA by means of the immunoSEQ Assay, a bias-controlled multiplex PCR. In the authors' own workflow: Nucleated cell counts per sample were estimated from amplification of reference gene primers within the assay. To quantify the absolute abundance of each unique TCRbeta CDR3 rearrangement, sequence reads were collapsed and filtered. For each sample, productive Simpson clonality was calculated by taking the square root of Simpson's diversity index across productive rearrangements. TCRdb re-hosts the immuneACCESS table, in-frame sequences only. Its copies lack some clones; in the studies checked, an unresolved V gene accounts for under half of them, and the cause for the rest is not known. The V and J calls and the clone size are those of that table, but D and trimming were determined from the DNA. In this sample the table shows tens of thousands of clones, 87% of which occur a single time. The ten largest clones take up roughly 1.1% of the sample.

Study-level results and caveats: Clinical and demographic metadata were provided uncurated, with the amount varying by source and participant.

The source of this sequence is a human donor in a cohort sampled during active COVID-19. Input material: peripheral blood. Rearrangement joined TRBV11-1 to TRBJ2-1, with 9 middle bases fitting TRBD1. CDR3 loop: CASSVQGADEQFF. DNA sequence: TGTGCCAGCAGCGTACAGGGGGCGGATGAGCAGTTCTTC.